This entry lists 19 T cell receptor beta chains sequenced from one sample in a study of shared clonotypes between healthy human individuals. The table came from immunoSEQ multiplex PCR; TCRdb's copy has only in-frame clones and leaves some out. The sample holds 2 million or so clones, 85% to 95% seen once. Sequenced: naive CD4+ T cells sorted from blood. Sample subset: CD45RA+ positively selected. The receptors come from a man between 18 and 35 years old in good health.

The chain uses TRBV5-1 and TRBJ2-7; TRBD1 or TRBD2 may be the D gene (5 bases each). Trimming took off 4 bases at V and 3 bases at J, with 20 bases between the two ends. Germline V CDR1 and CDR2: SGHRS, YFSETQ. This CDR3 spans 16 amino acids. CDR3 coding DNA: TGCGCCAGCAGCCCTGGGACCCTTGCCCTAATCTACGAGCAGTACTTC. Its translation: CASSPGTLALIYEQYF. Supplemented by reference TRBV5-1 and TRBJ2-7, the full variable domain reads KAGVTQTPRYLIKTRGQQVTLSCSPISGHRSVSWYQQTPGQGLQFLFEYFSETQRNKGNFPGRFSGRQFSNSRSEMNVSTLELGDSALYLCASSPGTLALIYEQYFGPGTRLTVT.

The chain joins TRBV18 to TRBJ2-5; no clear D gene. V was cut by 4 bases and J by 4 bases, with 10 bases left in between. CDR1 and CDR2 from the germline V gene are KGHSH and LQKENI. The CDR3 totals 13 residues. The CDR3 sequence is CASSLSLLETQYF. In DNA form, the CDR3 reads TGTGCCAGCTCACTGTCTCTTCTAGAGACCCAGTACTTC.

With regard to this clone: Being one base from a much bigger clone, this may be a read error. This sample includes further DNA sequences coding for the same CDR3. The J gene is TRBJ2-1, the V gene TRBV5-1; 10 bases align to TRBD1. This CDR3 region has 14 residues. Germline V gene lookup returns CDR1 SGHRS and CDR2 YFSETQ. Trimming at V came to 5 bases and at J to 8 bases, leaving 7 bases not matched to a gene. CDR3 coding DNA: TGCGCCAGCAGTACCTCGGGACAGGGGTATGAGCAGTTCTTC. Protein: CASSTSGQGYEQFF.

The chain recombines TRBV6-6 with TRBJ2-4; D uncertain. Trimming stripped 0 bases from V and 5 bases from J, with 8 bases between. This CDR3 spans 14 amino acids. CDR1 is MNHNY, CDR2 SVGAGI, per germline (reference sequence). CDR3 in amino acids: CASSYSGRENIQYF. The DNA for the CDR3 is TGTGCCAGCAGTTACTCAGGACGGGAAAACATTCAGTACTTC.

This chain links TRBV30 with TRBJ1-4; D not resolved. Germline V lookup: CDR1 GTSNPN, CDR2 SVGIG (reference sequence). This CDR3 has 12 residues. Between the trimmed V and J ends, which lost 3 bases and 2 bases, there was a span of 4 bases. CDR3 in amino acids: CAWRGTNEKLFF. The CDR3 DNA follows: TGTGCCTGGAGAGGTACTAATGAAAAACTGTTTTTT.

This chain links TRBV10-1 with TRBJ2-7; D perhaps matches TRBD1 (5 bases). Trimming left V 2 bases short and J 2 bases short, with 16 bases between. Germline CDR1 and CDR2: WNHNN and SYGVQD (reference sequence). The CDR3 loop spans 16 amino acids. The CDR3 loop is CASSEATAQGPYEQYF. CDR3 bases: TGCGCCAGCAGTGAGGCGACCGCGCAGGGCCCCTACGAGCAGTACTTC.

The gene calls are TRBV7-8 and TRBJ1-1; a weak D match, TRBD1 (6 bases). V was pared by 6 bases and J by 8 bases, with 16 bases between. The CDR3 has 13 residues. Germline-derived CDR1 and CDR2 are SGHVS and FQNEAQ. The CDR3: CASSLGGQREAFF. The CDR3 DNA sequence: TGTGCCAGCAGTTTGGGCGGACAGAGAGAAGCTTTCTTT.

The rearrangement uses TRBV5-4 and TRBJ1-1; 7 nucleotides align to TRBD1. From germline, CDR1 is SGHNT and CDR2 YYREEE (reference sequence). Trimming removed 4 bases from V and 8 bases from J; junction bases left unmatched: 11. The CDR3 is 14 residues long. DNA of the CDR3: TGTGCCAGCAGCCCACGTCCCGGGACAGAAGAAGCTTTCTTT. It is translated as CASSPRPGTEEAFF.

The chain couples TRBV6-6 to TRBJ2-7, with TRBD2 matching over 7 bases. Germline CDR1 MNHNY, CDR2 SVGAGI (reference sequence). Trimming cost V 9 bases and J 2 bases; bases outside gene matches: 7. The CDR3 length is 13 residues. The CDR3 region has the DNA TGTGCCAGTAACCCCGCGGGGGCCTACGAGCAGTACTTC. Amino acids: CASNPAGAYEQYF.

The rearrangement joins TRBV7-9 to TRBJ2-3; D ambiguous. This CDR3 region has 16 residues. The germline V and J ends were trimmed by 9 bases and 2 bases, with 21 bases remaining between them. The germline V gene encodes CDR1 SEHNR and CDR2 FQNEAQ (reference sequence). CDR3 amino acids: CASSIFFGTVTDTQYF. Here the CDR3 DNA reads TGTGCCAGTAGCATATTCTTCGGTACAGTCACAGATACGCAGTATTTT.

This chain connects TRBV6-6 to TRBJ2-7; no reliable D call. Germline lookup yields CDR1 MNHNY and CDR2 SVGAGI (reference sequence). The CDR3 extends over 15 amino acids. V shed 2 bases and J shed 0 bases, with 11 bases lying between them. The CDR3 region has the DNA TGTGCCAGCAGTTACGGGCAGGCGATCTCCTACGAGCAGTACTTC. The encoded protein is CASSYGQAISYEQYF.

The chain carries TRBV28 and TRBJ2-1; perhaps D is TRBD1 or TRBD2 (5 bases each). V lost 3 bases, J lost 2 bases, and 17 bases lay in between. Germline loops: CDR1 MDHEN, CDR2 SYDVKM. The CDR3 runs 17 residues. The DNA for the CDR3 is TGTGCCAGCAGTTTTGAGGGGCCAAAAAGGGCCTACAATGAGCAGTTCTTC. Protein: CASSFEGPKRAYNEQFF.

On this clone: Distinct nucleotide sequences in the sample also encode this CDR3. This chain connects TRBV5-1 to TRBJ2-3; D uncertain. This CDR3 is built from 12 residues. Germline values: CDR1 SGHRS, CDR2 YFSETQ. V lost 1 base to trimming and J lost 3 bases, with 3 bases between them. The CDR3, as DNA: TGCGCCAGCAGCTTGAATACAGATACGCAGTATTTT. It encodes CASSLNTDTQYF.

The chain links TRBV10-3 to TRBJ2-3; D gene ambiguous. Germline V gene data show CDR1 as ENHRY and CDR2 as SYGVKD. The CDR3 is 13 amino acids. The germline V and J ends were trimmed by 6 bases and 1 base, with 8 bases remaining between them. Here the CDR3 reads CAIRVGGTDTQYF. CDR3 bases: TGTGCCATCAGGGTGGGCGGCACAGATACGCAGTATTTT.

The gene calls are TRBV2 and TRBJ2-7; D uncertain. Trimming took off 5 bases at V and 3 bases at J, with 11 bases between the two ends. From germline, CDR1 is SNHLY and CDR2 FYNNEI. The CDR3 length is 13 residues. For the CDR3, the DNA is TGTGCCAGCAGTCTCGGACGGTACTACGAGCAGTACTTC. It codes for CASSLGRYYEQYF.

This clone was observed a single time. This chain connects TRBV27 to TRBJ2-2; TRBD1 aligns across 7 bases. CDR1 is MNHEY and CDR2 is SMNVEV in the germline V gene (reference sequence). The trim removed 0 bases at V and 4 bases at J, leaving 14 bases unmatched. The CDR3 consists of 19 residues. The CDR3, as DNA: TGTGCCAGCAGTTTATCGATTGGGGTGACAGGGTTCCTCACCGGGGAGCTGTTTTTT. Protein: CASSLSIGVTGFLTGELFF.

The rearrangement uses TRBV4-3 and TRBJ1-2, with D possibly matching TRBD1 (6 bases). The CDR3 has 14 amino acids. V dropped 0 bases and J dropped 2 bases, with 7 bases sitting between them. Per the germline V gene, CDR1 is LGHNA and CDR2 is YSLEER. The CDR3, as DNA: TGCGCCAGCAGCCAAGACACAGGGAACTATGGCTACACCTTC. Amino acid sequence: CASSQDTGNYGYTF.

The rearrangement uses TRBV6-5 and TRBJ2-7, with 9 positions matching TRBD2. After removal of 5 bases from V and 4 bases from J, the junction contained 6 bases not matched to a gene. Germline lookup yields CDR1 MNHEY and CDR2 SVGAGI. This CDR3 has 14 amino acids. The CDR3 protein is CASSRGSGRYEQYF. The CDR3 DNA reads TGTGCCAGCAGTCGAGGGAGCGGGAGGTACGAGCAGTACTTC.

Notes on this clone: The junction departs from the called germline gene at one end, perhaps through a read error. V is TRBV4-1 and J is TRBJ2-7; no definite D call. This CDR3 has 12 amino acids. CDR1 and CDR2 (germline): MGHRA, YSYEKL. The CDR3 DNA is TGTGCCAGCAGCCTCCCCCTAAGCGAGCAGTACTTC. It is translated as CASSLPLSEQYF.